Detailed here is one TCR beta chain. Grouping used clinical history reported by participants in a survey and questionnaire. The sample comes from a study of blood T cell repertoires in COVID-19. In the study overall: Samples representing acute and convalescent COVID-19 were sourced from the United States, Italy and Spain.

Original data processing: It was from reference gene primer amplification that nucleated cell counts were estimated. Using immunoSEQ multiplex PCR, the repertoire was profiled, and TCRdb retains in-frame clones only, with some absent. The DNA was the basis for D and trimming; V, J and clone size are from that table. This sample yields about 210,000 clones, of which approximately 81% are seen a single time; over 15% belongs to the top ten. Trimming left V 0 bases short and J 5 bases short, with 12 bases between. The CDR3 is 14 residues long. CDR1 is SGDLS and CDR2 is YYNGEE in the germline V gene. This TCR was sampled from a middle-aged man who had recovered from COVID-19. The sample taken for sequencing was PBMCs or T cells enriched from blood (not recorded which). The chain links TRBV9 to TRBJ2-7, with D possibly TRBD1 on 6 matching bases. In DNA form, the CDR3 reads TGTGCCAGCAGCGTAGCTGGGGGCGCCCACGAGCAGTACTTC. This sequence encodes CASSVAGGAHEQYF.